The 2 T cell receptor beta chains in this list originate from one sample, sequenced in a study of spatial heterogeneity in lung cancer. Time point here: blood at routine non-recurrence follow-up after resection. The authors sequenced whole RNA from tumor, nontumor lung or frozen PBMC without sorting. Via MiXCR, TCRdb re-called the 5' RACE reads, giving one row per CDR3 protein. The profile covers about 120,000 distinct CDR3 sequences, with approximately 12% appearing a single time and approximately 15% taken by the ten largest. The source was PBMCs, collected at follow-up. The receptors were sampled from a male donor with early-stage non-small cell lung cancer.

The chain combines TRBV5-1 with TRBJ2-4; the match to TRBD2 covers 7 bases. Germline loops: CDR1 SGHRS, CDR2 YFSETQ. The CDR3 covers 13 residues. V was pared by 4 bases and J by 5 bases, with 3 bases of the junction left unmatched. For the CDR3, the DNA is TGCGCCAGCAGCATGCTAGCGGAAAACATTCAGTACTTC. Protein product: CASSMLAENIQYF.

The chain employs TRBV7-8 and TRBJ2-3; TRBD2 agrees at 8 bases. The CDR3 length is 16 residues. Germline trimming cut 3 bases from V and 2 bases from J; bases unmatched to any gene: 7. Germline loops: CDR1 SGHVS, CDR2 FQNEAQ. CDR3 protein: CASSFSSGTLTDTQYF. The CDR3 DNA reads as TGTGCCAGCAGCTTTAGTAGCGGGACACTCACAGATACGCAGTATTTT.